The 11 T cell receptor beta chains below all came from one sample that was sequenced in a study of CD8+CD57+ T cells in acquired aplastic anemia. The use of genomic DNA as template underpinned the TCR beta VDJ and CDR3 profiling. TCRdb passed the reads through MiXCR, listing each CDR3 protein once. In the table there are roughly 190,000 distinct CDR3 sequences, roughly half of which are singletons. The specimen sequenced was sorted CD4+, CD8+, or CD8+CD57+ T cells (not recorded which) from PBMCs. These receptors all come from a human donor in good health, serving as a control.

V usage is TRBV20-1 and J usage is TRBJ2-7; D uncertain. Matching the DNA end better, TRBJ2-5 makes the J call doubtful. In germline, CDR1 is DFQATT, CDR2 SNEGSKA (reference sequence). The CDR3 covers 12 residues. The DNA for the CDR3 is TGCAGTGCTAGCCCATTGGCGGAGACCCAGTACTTC. Encoded protein: CSASPLAETQYF.

This clonotype was seen many times. The chain links TRBV4-3 to TRBJ2-7; no clear D gene. Germline CDR1 and CDR2: LGHNA and YSLEER. This CDR3 is 15 amino acids long. Trimming shortened V by 5 bases and J by 3 bases, and 17 bases separated the two germline ends. The CDR3 here is CASSKIAGRDYEQYF. For the CDR3, the DNA is TGCGCCAGCAGCAAAATCGCCGGACGAGACTACGAGCAGTACTTC.

The rearrangement links TRBV12-3 or TRBV12-4 to TRBJ2-5; the D is unclear. Trimming removed 3 bases at V and 4 bases at J, with 3 bases between. The CDR3 is 11 residues long. CDR3 DNA: TGTGCCAGCAGTTTCGTAGAGACCCAGTACTTC. Protein: CASSFVETQYF.

This clonotype was picked up many times. V is TRBV5-1 and J is TRBJ2-7, with D possibly TRBD1 on 5 matching bases. This CDR3 is 14 amino acids long. V shed 4 bases and J shed 3 bases, with 14 bases lying between them. CDR1 SGHRS and CDR2 YFSETQ come from the germline V gene. The CDR3 loop is CASSVTELYYEQYF. CDR3 bases: TGCGCCAGCAGCGTGACAGAATTGTACTACGAGCAGTACTTC.

As regards this clonotype: One end of the junction fails to match germline, which may point to a read error. The rearrangement links TRBV25-1 to TRBJ2-3; tentative D call: TRBD2 (7 bases). Per germline, CDR1 MGHDK and CDR2 SYGVNS. This CDR3 comprises 16 residues. CDR3 amino acids: CASGGGWGWGTDTQYF. The CDR3 DNA sequence: TGTGCCAGCGGGGGGGGCTGGGGGTGGGGCACGGATACGCAGTATTTT.

At least ten counts were recorded for this clonotype. V gene TRBV10-3 combines with J gene TRBJ1-2; D is undetermined. Trimming removed 5 bases from V and 6 bases from J, with 13 bases in between. CDR3 length: 13 amino acids. The V gene's germline CDR1 is ENHRY and CDR2 SYGVKD. CDR3 amino acids: CAISWSAADGYTF. The DNA of the CDR3 is TGTGCCATCAGTTGGTCGGCCGCGGATGGCTACACCTTC.

This clonotype was seen just once. The chain uses TRBV5-1 and TRBJ1-2; D is ambiguous. Germline CDR1 and CDR2: SGHRS and YFSETQ. V lost 1 base to trimming and J lost 4 bases, with 14 bases between them. The CDR3 spans 15 residues. Written as DNA, the CDR3 is TGCGCCAGCAGCTTGTCGGAGGGAACGGGCTATGGCTACACCTTC. It specifies CASSLSEGTGYGYTF.

In this sample, this clonotype turned up a few times. This sequence joins TRBV7-3 and TRBJ2-1; D is perhaps TRBD1 or TRBD2 (5 bases each). The CDR3 sequence is 16 residues long. Germline V lookup: CDR1 SGHTA, CDR2 FQGTGA. Trimming shortened V by 4 bases and J by 6 bases, and 19 bases separated the two germline ends. For the CDR3, the DNA is TGTGCCAGCAGCTCCCCGGGGCAGTCGGGGCCCAATGAGCAGTTCTTC. Residues: CASSSPGQSGPNEQFF.

This clonotype has more than one count but fewer than ten. A much larger clone sits a single nucleotide away, making a read error possible. The chain joins TRBV2 to TRBJ1-4; 10 bases agree with TRBD1. CDR3 length equals 16 residues. The germline gives CDR1 SNHLY, CDR2 FYNNEI. The CDR3 DNA reads as TGTGCCAGCAGCCCGGACAGGGGGGGCCTTAATGAAAAACTGGTTTTT. It translates to CASSPDRGGLNEKLVF.

V gene TRBV29-1 combines with J gene TRBJ1-1, with 11 nucleotides matching TRBD1. This CDR3 comprises 15 residues. V lost 4 bases, J lost 1 base, and 5 bases stayed unmatched. Germline CDR1 reads SQVTM; CDR2 reads ANQGSEA. The CDR3 DNA is TGCAGCGTTGTTCCGGGGACAGGGGGGAACACTGAAGCTTTCTTT. Protein: CSVVPGTGGNTEAFF.

This clonotype was found once. This chain connects TRBV5-1 to TRBJ1-5, with 8 nucleotides matching TRBD1. Germline-derived CDR1 and CDR2 are SGHRS and YFSETQ. V lost 4 bases to trimming and J lost 2 bases; unmatched junction nucleotides: 5. The length of the CDR3 is 15 residues. CDR3 DNA: TGCGCCAGCAGCCACGGACAGGGAGGCAATCAGCCCCAGCATTTT. It specifies CASSHGQGGNQPQHF.